This T cell receptor beta chain appears in the sequencing data of a study of T cells in Graves' hyperthyroidism and ophthalmopathy. Using RNA transcripts as the source, TCR beta CDR3 regions were amplified. HTBI primers were employed in a first-round RT-PCR of the TCR CDR3. TCRdb called the multiplex PCR reads again in MiXCR, with one record for every CDR3 protein. The sample holds about 660,000 distinct CDR3 sequences, about 45% seen once. CDR1 and CDR2 from the germline V gene are SGHTA and FQGNSA. This CDR3 comprises 15 residues. V shed 6 bases and J 2 bases; nucleotides not matched to a gene: 6. This clonotype was counted a few times.

Sequences were obtained from peripheral blood or thyroid tissue (not recorded which). This chain uses TRBV7-2 with TRBJ2-7; 11 positions match TRBD2. The sequence came from an adult man with Graves' disease, either hyperthyroidism or ophthalmopathy (not recorded which). The CDR3 reads CASSSSSGGTYEQYF. The CDR3 nucleotides are TGTGCCAGCAGTTCCTCTAGCGGGGGGACCTACGAGCAGTACTTC.